These 27 T cell receptor beta chains were sequenced from one sample in a study of blood T cells in healthy people across ages. Primed by a sample-barcoded 5' primer and a J-beta primer mix, a second PCR proceeded for roughly 7 to 11 cycles. TCRdb reanalysed the 5' RACE reads using MiXCR and keeps one entry per CDR3 protein. This table holds about 720,000 distinct CDR3 sequences, 22% found once. The specimen sequenced was blood. The receptors were sampled from a man aged 65 to 79 in good health.

The chain has TRBV30 and TRBJ2-1, with 12 bases aligning to TRBD2. The CDR3 has 15 residues. The ends lost 0 bases at V and 6 bases at J; junction bases unmatched: 3. The germline gives CDR1 GTSNPN, CDR2 SVGIG (reference sequence). In DNA, the CDR3 is TGTGCCTGGAGTGTAGGACTAGCGGGAAGCAATGAGCAGTTCTTC. It translates to CAWSVGLAGSNEQFF.

Comments on this clonotype: One end of the junction is discordant with germline, which a read error may explain. The chain joins TRBV6-2 or TRBV6-3 to TRBJ2-4, with D maybe TRBD2 (6 bases). This CDR3 spans 13 amino acids. Germline CDR1 is MNHEY and CDR2 is SVGEGT. The CDR3 bases are TGTGACAGCAGCGGGCTAGCCAAAAACATTCAGTACTTC. Translating it yields CDSSGLAKNIQYF.

This clonotype has more than one count but fewer than ten. The chain couples TRBV7-2 to TRBJ2-5, with D uncertain. The CDR3 is made up of 11 amino acids. V lost 5 bases, J lost 7 bases, and 8 bases lay in between. CDR1 is SGHTA, CDR2 FQGNSA, per germline. CDR3: CASSPSRTQYF. CDR3 sequence (DNA): TGTGCCAGCAGCCCCAGTCGGACCCAGTACTTC.

The sample holds a few counts of this clonotype. V is TRBV3-1 and J is TRBJ1-1; D uncertain. V was shortened by 1 base and J by 4 bases, with 7 bases between the two germline ends. CDR3 length equals 13 residues. CDR1 is LGHDT and CDR2 is YNNKEL in the germline V gene (reference sequence). The CDR3 loop reads CASSQGPATEAFF. For the CDR3, the DNA is TGTGCCAGCAGCCAAGGGCCGGCCACTGAAGCTTTCTTT.

A few counts support this clonotype. The J gene is TRBJ2-3, the V gene TRBV7-8, with D unresolved. The CDR3 extends over 15 amino acids. CDR1 is SGHVS, CDR2 FQNEAQ, per germline. V lost 1 base and J lost 1, with 9 bases in between. In nucleotides, the CDR3 is TGTGCCAGCAGCTTAGGGCAGTCCCGCACAGATACGCAGTATTTT. It translates to CASSLGQSRTDTQYF.

This clonotype came up a few times. The chain is built from TRBV3-1 and TRBJ1-1; 9 bases align to TRBD1. CDR3 length: 14 residues. Germline-derived CDR1 and CDR2 are LGHDT and YNNKEL (reference sequence). Trimming took 7 bases from V and 5 from J; bases not matched to a gene: 8. The CDR3: CASNIRGQGTEAFF. The CDR3 DNA sequence: TGTGCCAGCAACATACGCGGACAGGGGACTGAAGCTTTCTTT.

This clonotype was seen at least ten times. V is TRBV5-1 and J is TRBJ1-2, with D unresolved. Trimming removed 4 bases from V and 8 bases from J, with 15 bases in between. The CDR3 sequence is 13 residues long. CDR1 is SGHRS, CDR2 YFSETQ, per germline. The CDR3 DNA follows: TGCGCCAGCAGCAAGACGGAGTATGCGGGCTACACCTTC. It codes for CASSKTEYAGYTF.

The CDR3 loop is CASSPVSTDTQYF. The CDR3 coding sequence is TGCGCCAGCAGCCCGGTGTCTACAGATACGCAGTATTTT. This chain uses TRBV5-1 with TRBJ2-3; the D is unclear. The CDR3 is made up of 13 amino acids. V was shortened by 4 bases and J by 3 bases, with 9 bases between the two germline ends. Per germline, CDR1 SGHRS and CDR2 YFSETQ. Based on the CDR3 plus reference TRBV5-1 and TRBJ2-3, the full variable domain is KAGVTQTPRYLIKTRGQQVTLSCSPISGHRSVSWYQQTPGQGLQFLFEYFSETQRNKGNFPGRFSGRQFSNSRSEMNVSTLELGDSALYLCASSPVSTDTQYFGPGTRLTVL.

The chain links TRBV12-3 or TRBV12-4 to TRBJ2-3; TRBD1 matches 7 bases. The trim removed 8 bases at V and 0 bases at J, leaving 11 bases unmatched. CDR3 length equals 16 residues. Here the CDR3 reads CASVFQPGQSTDTQYF. For the CDR3, the DNA is TGTGCCAGCGTATTTCAACCGGGACAGAGCACAGATACGCAGTATTTT.

This clonotype was counted many times. The chain recombines TRBV11-2 with TRBJ2-2, with 8 positions matching TRBD1. Germline assignment: CDR1 SGHAT and CDR2 FQNNGV. V gave up 2 bases and J gave up 5 bases; unmatched junction bases: 7. This CDR3 spans 16 amino acids. This chain's CDR3 is CASSLTDRALTGELFF. The DNA of the CDR3 is TGTGCCAGCAGCTTAACGGACAGGGCGCTTACCGGGGAGCTGTTTTTT.

A remark on this clonotype: The junction and the germline gene differ at one end; a read error may be behind it. V usage is TRBV12-5 and J usage is TRBJ2-1; D unresolved. This CDR3 comprises 11 residues. CDR1 and CDR2 from the germline V gene are LGHNT and FRNRAP. The CDR3 here is CASVAYNGQFF. The CDR3 DNA reads as TGTGCTAGTGTGGCCTACAATGGGCAGTTCTTC.

This CDR3 is CASSLMGEAYGYTF. The CDR3 nucleotides are TGCGCCAGCAGCTTGATGGGAGAAGCCTATGGCTACACCTTC. The chain carries TRBV5-1 and TRBJ1-2, with D hard to call. Per germline, CDR1 SGHRS and CDR2 YFSETQ. CDR3 size: 14 residues. V gave up 1 base and J gave up 4 bases, with 11 bases separating them.

This chain joins TRBV20-1 and TRBJ2-1, with 11 bases identical to TRBD2. The CDR3 is made up of 14 amino acids. CDR1 is DFQATT and CDR2 is SNEGSKA in the germline V gene (reference sequence). With 5 bases clipped from V and 8 bases from J, the junction kept 8 bases outside the gene matches. CDR3 sequence reads: CSAGGLAAGDEQFF. CDR3 coding DNA: TGCAGTGCTGGGGGACTAGCGGCGGGCGATGAGCAGTTCTTC.

This chain connects TRBV2 to TRBJ1-6; the D gene is possibly TRBD1 (5 bases). Germline values: CDR1 SNHLY, CDR2 FYNNEI. V gave up 8 bases and J gave up 10 bases, with 21 bases separating them. CDR3 size: 15 residues. The CDR3 DNA follows: TGTGCCAGCTCCGAGGGACTGTCTTCCGGGTCACCCCTCCACTTT. Amino acid sequence: CASSEGLSSGSPLHF. The full variable domain, rest sourced from reference TRBV2 and TRBJ1-6, is EPEVTQTPSHQVTQMGQEVILRCVPISNHLYFYWYRQILGQKVEFLVSFYNNEISEKSEIFDDQFSVERPDGSNFTLKIRSTKLEDSAMYFCASSEGLSSGSPLHFGNGTRLTVT.

This clonotype has just a few counts. This chain joins TRBV5-1 and TRBJ2-3; the D gene is possibly TRBD1 (7 bases). In germline, CDR1 is SGHRS, CDR2 YFSETQ. This CDR3 contains 14 residues. V lost 3 bases, J lost 6 bases, and 14 bases lay in between. Here the CDR3 DNA reads TGCGCCAGCAGCTGGACAGGACGGGGGGATACGCAGTATTTT. Protein product: CASSWTGRGDTQYF.

Only a few counts were recorded for this clonotype. This chain joins TRBV2 and TRBJ2-1, with 11 nucleotides matching TRBD2. Germline V gives CDR1 SNHLY, CDR2 FYNNEI. This CDR3 comprises 15 residues. J gave up 4 bases and V 6 bases, and 5 bases lay outside the gene matches. The CDR3 loop reads CASRAGLAGYNEQFF. The CDR3 nucleotides are TGTGCCAGCAGAGCTGGACTAGCGGGTTACAATGAGCAGTTCTTC.

This chain joins TRBV20-1 and TRBJ2-7; 8 bases agree with TRBD2. Germline assignment: CDR1 DFQATT and CDR2 SNEGSKA (reference sequence). With 0 bases clipped from V and 4 bases from J, the junction kept 11 bases outside the gene matches. The CDR3 contains 16 residues. The CDR3 DNA is TGCAGTGCTAGAGATGCGGGGGGACGGCACCCATACGAGCAGTACGTC. It specifies CSARDAGGRHPYEQYV.

The count of this clonotype is one. The genes are TRBV6-5 and TRBJ2-5, with TRBD2 matching 11 bases. This CDR3 has 15 residues. V dropped 5 bases and J dropped 4; count of bases not matched to a gene: 6. Germline CDR1 is MNHEY and CDR2 is SVGAGI. This CDR3 reads CASSRRLAGLETQYF. In DNA form, the CDR3 reads TGTGCCAGCAGTAGAAGACTAGCGGGACTAGAGACCCAGTACTTC.

The rearrangement uses TRBV5-1 and TRBJ1-1; D may be TRBD1 (5 bases). V lost 4 bases and J lost 4, with 17 bases in between. Germline loops: CDR1 SGHRS, CDR2 YFSETQ. This CDR3 contains 15 residues. The DNA for the CDR3 is TGCGCCAGCAGCCCCGGGGCGCAACGGGGCACTGAAGCTTTCTTT. Translated: CASSPGAQRGTEAFF. Together with reference TRBV5-1 and TRBJ1-1, the CDR3 gives the full variable domain: KAGVTQTPRYLIKTRGQQVTLSCSPISGHRSVSWYQQTPGQGLQFLFEYFSETQRNKGNFPGRFSGRQFSNSRSEMNVSTLELGDSALYLCASSPGAQRGTEAFFGQGTRLTVV.

This clonotype was counted a few times. The chain combines TRBV6-2 or TRBV6-3 with TRBJ2-1; maybe TRBD2 (5 bases). The assigned J gene may be wrong: the sequence end matches TRBJ2-5 better. The germline V gene has CDR1 MNHEY and CDR2 SVGEGT. The CDR3 totals 13 residues. CDR3 sequence reads: CASWGETYETQYF. Here the CDR3 DNA reads TGTGCCAGCTGGGGAGAAACTTACGAGACCCAGTACTTC.

The chain couples TRBV20-1 to TRBJ2-3; TRBD1 matches 7 bases. Germline trimming cut 3 bases from V and 0 bases from J; bases unmatched to any gene: 6. The CDR3 runs to 15 residues. Germline V gene data show CDR1 as DFQATT and CDR2 as SNEGSKA (reference sequence). The CDR3 reads CSASGTAASTDTQYF. The CDR3, as DNA: TGCAGTGCTAGTGGGACAGCGGCTAGCACAGATACGCAGTATTTT.

The V and J genes are TRBV7-3 and TRBJ2-6; 8 bases line up with TRBD1. The CDR3 extends over 18 amino acids. V was clipped by 3 bases and J by 1 base; unmatched bases: 8. Germline lookup yields CDR1 SGHTA and CDR2 FQGTGA. CDR3 nucleotides: TGTGCCAGCAGCTTGGGGACAGGCAAACTTTCTGGGGCCAACGTCCTGACTTTC. It translates to CASSLGTGKLSGANVLTF.

This clonotype was found a few times. The CDR3 region is CASSRSGSDYNEQFF. CDR3 sequence (DNA): TGCGCCAGCAGCCGGAGCGGGAGTGACTACAATGAGCAGTTCTTC. This sequence joins TRBV5-1 and TRBJ2-1, with 8 bases lining up with TRBD2. Per germline, CDR1 SGHRS and CDR2 YFSETQ. Trimming cost V 4 bases and J 3 bases; bases outside gene matches: 6. CDR3 length: 15 amino acids.

Only a few counts were recorded for this clonotype. V gene TRBV7-6 combines with J gene TRBJ2-1; TRBD1 might be the D (5 bases). V lost 5 bases, J lost 5 bases, and 28 bases lay in between. The length of the CDR3 is 19 residues. In germline, CDR1 is SGHVS, CDR2 FNYEAQ. The CDR3 loop is CASSTPGFSEFRDNNEQFF. In DNA form, the CDR3 reads TGTGCCAGCAGCACTCCAGGGTTTTCCGAGTTTCGAGATAACAATGAGCAGTTCTTC. The variable domain in full, completed from reference TRBV7-6 and TRBJ2-1, reads GAGVSQSPRYKVTKRGQDVALRCDPISGHVSLYWYRQALGQGPEFLTYFNYEAQQDKSGLPNDRFSAERPEGSISTLTIQRTEQRDSAMYRCASSTPGFSEFRDNNEQFFGPGTRLTVL.

J is TRBJ1-3 and V is TRBV3-1; weak D call: TRBD1 (5 bases). Trimming stripped 0 bases from V and 4 bases from J, with 7 bases between. The CDR3 runs to 14 residues. Germline V lookup: CDR1 LGHDT, CDR2 YNNKEL (reference sequence). CDR3 sequence: CASSQEGRGNTIYF. The CDR3 region has the DNA TGTGCCAGCAGCCAAGAGGGGCGAGGAAACACCATATATTTT.

A few counts support this clonotype. The chain links TRBV29-1 to TRBJ2-5; weak D call: TRBD1 (5 bases). The CDR3 covers 14 residues. CDR1 and CDR2 (germline): SQVTM, ANQGSEA. With 3 bases removed from V and 3 bases from J, the gap between germline ends came to 14 bases. CDR3 amino acids: CSVDGQNRKETQYF. The DNA for the CDR3 is TGCAGCGTTGACGGACAAAACCGAAAAGAGACCCAGTACTTC.

The chain combines TRBV5-1 with TRBJ1-2; a possible D gene is TRBD1 (5 bases). CDR3 length: 16 residues. In germline, CDR1 is SGHRS, CDR2 YFSETQ. The V gene lost 3 bases and the J gene lost 7 bases, with 22 bases spanning the gap. The CDR3: CASSSNGGDPTGGYTF. CDR3 coding DNA: TGCGCCAGCAGCTCGAACGGGGGGGACCCTACGGGTGGCTACACCTTC.